This TCR beta chain was recovered during a study of blood T cell repertoires in COVID-19. Study as a whole: T cells, B-cell-depleted T cells, or PBMCs supplied cDNA or gDNA.

Original handling: Reference gene primer amplification gave estimated nucleated cell counts. Here immunoSEQ multiplex PCR was the method, and the copy in TCRdb shows in-frame clones only, minus some. V, J and clone size derive from that table, while D and trimming were established from the DNA sequence. The repertoire includes about 220,000 clones, 88% of them detected once, and 2.5% sits in the top ten. Residents of 24 US areas, aged about 18 to 89 years, made up the participants. Which cohort a participant joined came from the clinical history participants gave. The CDR3 has 17 amino acids. Per the germline V gene, CDR1 is SGHDN and CDR2 is FVKESK. V lost 4 bases to trimming and J lost 11 bases; unmatched junction nucleotides: 19.

This chain links TRBV14 with TRBJ2-3; 9 bases match TRBD2. The sequenced material came from PBMCs or T cells enriched from blood (not recorded which). This TCR derives from a woman aged 35 to 49 with acute COVID-19. The CDR3 DNA is TGTGCCAGCAGCCCCGACGGTCTAGCGGGATTCTTAAGGGGGCAGTATTTT. This encodes CASSPDGLAGFLRGQYF.